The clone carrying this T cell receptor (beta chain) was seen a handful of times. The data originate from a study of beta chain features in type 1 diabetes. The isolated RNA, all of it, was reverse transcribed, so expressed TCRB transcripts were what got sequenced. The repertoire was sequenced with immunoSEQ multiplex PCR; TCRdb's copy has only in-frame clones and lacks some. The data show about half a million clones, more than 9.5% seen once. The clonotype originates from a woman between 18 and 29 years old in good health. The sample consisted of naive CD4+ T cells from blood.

The chain's CDR3 is CASSPDFGSTQYF. Written as DNA, the CDR3 is TGTGCCAGCAGCCCTGATTTCGGAAGTACCCAGTACTTC. The rearrangement uses TRBV5-4 and TRBJ2-5, with D unclear. CDR3 size: 13 residues. Looked up from germline, CDR1 is SGHNT and CDR2 is YYREEE (reference sequence). V was pared by 4 bases and J by 8 bases, with 15 bases between.